These 6 T cell receptor beta chains were sequenced from one sample in a study of cytomegalovirus exposure and HLA in healthy donors. Primers for the PCR totalled 60 Vbeta and 13 Jbeta. Clones were read by immunoSEQ multiplex PCR, and TCRdb kept only the in-frame ones, dropping some. The sample lists about 160,000 clones, roughly 90% occurring once. The specimen sequenced was PBMCs. The source of these receptors is a woman between 18 and 29 years old in good health and CMV-seronegative.

The rearrangement joins TRBV28 to TRBJ2-7; TRBD1 is a possible D gene (6 bases). Germline lookup yields CDR1 MDHEN and CDR2 SYDVKM. Trimming took 5 bases from V and 4 from J, leaving 9 bases between them. CDR3 size: 12 residues. The CDR3: CASSITGYEQYF. The CDR3 DNA reads TGTGCCAGCAGTATTACAGGGTACGAGCAGTACTTC.

V and J are TRBV27 and TRBJ1-1; possible D gene TRBD1, 5 bases. The CDR3 has 14 residues. The ends were cut back, 3 bases at V and 3 bases at J, with 11 bases in the middle. Germline CDR1 and CDR2: MNHEY and SMNVEV (reference sequence). The CDR3 DNA follows: TGTGCCAGCAGTTTGGGCGGGGCGCACACTGAAGCTTTCTTT. This sequence encodes CASSLGGAHTEAFF.

The chain is built from TRBV6-1 and TRBJ2-7, with 9 bases fitting TRBD1. Germline loops: CDR1 MNHNS, CDR2 SASEGT. The V gene end was trimmed by 6 bases and the J gene end by 3 bases; junction bases not matched to a gene: 6. CDR3 size: 14 residues. The CDR3 DNA is TGTGCCAGCAGGCGGACAGGGGTACTCTACGAGCAGTACTTC. Protein sequence: CASRRTGVLYEQYF.

In its sample, this clone was seen once. The V gene is TRBV7-9, the J gene TRBJ1-1; D is possibly TRBD1 (5 bases). Germline V gene sequence: CDR1 SEHNR, CDR2 FQNEAQ (reference sequence). Trimming removed 1 base from V and 10 bases from J, with 13 bases in between. CDR3 length: 13 amino acids. The CDR3 loop is CASSLERRVGAFF. Written as DNA, the CDR3 is TGTGCCAGCAGCTTAGAGCGCAGGGTAGGAGCTTTCTTT. Based on the CDR3 plus reference TRBV7-9 and TRBJ1-1, the full variable domain is DTGVSQNPRHKITKRGQNVTFRCDPISEHNRLYWYRQTLGQGPEFLTYFQNEAQLEKSRLLSDRFSAERPKGSFSTLEIQRTEQGDSAMYLCASSLERRVGAFFGQGTRLTVV.

This chain links TRBV11-2 with TRBJ2-1; weak D call: TRBD2 (5 bases). Trimming removed 6 bases from V and 2 bases from J, with 8 bases in between. The CDR3 contains 13 residues. Per the germline V gene, CDR1 is SGHAT and CDR2 is FQNNGV. The CDR3 DNA follows: TGTGCCAGCAGGGGGAGTCCCTACAATGAGCAGTTCTTC. Protein product: CASRGSPYNEQFF. The full variable domain, its missing parts supplied by reference TRBV11-2 and TRBJ2-1, is EAGVAQSPRYKIIEKRQSVAFWCNPISGHATLYWYQQILGQGPKLLIQFQNNGVVDDSQLPKDRFSAERLKGVDSTLKIQPAKLEDSAVYLCASRGSPYNEQFFGPGTRLTVL.

The genes are TRBV20-1 and TRBJ1-1; D not resolved. The length of the CDR3 is 11 residues. Trimming cost V 4 bases and J 10 bases, with 13 bases left between them. The germline gives CDR1 DFQATT, CDR2 SNEGSKA (reference sequence). The CDR3 reads CSATDDRGAFF. CDR3 DNA sequence: TGCAGTGCTACTGACGATCGGGGAGCTTTCTTT.